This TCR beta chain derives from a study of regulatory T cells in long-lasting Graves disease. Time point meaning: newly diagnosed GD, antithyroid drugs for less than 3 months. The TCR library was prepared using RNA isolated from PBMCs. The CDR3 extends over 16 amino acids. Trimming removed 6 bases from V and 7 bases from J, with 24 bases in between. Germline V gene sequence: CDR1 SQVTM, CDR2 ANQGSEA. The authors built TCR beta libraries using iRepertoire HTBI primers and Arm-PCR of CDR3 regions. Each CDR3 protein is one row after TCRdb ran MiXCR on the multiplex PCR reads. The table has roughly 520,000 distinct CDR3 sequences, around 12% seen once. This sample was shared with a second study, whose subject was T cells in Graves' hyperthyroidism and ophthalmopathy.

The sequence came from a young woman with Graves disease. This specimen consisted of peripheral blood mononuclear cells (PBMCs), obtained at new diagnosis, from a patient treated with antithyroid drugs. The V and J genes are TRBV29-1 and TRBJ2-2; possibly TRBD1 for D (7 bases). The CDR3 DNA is TGCAGCGTGTACTCAGGGGGGACCGGTCGCGTCGGGGAGCTGTTTTTT. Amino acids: CSVYSGGTGRVGELFF.